The rows below give T cell receptor beta chains drawn from one sample of a study of human T cells and chemical hapten exposure. Via MiXCR, TCRdb re-called the RACE reads, giving one row per CDR3 protein. The sample has roughly 100,000 distinct CDR3 sequences, 9.5% to 15% seen once. This sample comprised whole blood, obtained in connection with sensitization to the hapten diphenylcyclopropenone (DPC). The receptors originated from a woman in her fifties or sixties with alopecia areata. Some clones in this sample may be carry-over from other donors' samples. The CDR3 runs from the conserved cysteine through the conserved F or W. A D gene is named only where the DNA matches it firmly. Clone size, where shown, is once, few, many, or a class for clones that have expanded.

J gene: TRBJ2-2
D gene: TRBD2
V gene: TRBV29-1
clone size: many
CDR3 protein: CSGETSGGTGELFF
CDR3 DNA: TGCAGCGGTGAGACTAGCGGGGGCACCGGGGAGCTGTTTTTT

J gene: TRBJ2-3
D gene: -
V gene: TRBV5-1
clone size: -
CDR3 protein: CASIGVADTQYF
CDR3 DNA: TGCGCCAGCATCGGAGTCGCAGATACGCAGTATTTT

J gene: TRBJ1-3
D gene: -
V gene: TRBV11-2
clone size: -
CDR3 protein: CASSPIQPSGNTIYF
CDR3 DNA: TGTGCCAGCAGCCCCATTCAGCCCTCTGGAAACACCATATATTTT

J gene: TRBJ1-5
D gene: TRBD1
V gene: TRBV2
clone size: few
CDR3 protein: CASSEASRGGNQPQHF
CDR3 DNA: TGTGCCAGCAGTGAAGCGAGCAGGGGGGGCAATCAGCCCCAGCATTTT

J gene: TRBJ1-2
D gene: -
V gene: TRBV13
clone size: few
CDR3 protein: CASSIRAGTDYGYTF
CDR3 DNA: TGTGCCAGCAGCATTCGAGCAGGGACGGACTATGGCTACACCTTC

J gene: TRBJ1-2
D gene: -
V gene: TRBV3-1
clone size: few
CDR3 protein: CASSPPRLIGNGYTF
CDR3 DNA: TGTGCCAGCAGCCCGCCCAGGTTGATAGGGAATGGCTACACCTTC

J gene: TRBJ2-1
D gene: -
V gene: TRBV6-2/TRBV6-3
clone size: -
CDR3 protein: CASSPADHNEQFF
CDR3 DNA: TGTGCCAGCAGCCCCGCCGATCACAATGAGCAGTTCTTC

J gene: TRBJ1-5
D gene: TRBD1
V gene: TRBV7-8
clone size: many
CDR3 protein: CASSLEGAGSTLEPQHF
CDR3 DNA: TGTGCCAGCAGCTTAGAGGGGGCGGGATCGACGTTGGAGCCCCAGCATTTT

J gene: TRBJ1-4
D gene: TRBD1
V gene: TRBV11-2
clone size: -
CDR3 protein: CASGGQGLEKLFF
CDR3 DNA: TGTGCCAGTGGGGGACAGGGGCTTGAAAAACTGTTTTTT

J gene: TRBJ1-6
D gene: TRBD1
V gene: TRBV4-2
clone size: -
CDR3 protein: CASSPTPTPGGDSPLHF
CDR3 DNA: TGTGCCAGCAGCCCAACTCCTACCCCAGGGGGCGATTCACCCCTCCACTTT

J gene: TRBJ2-7
D gene: -
V gene: TRBV19
clone size: few
CDR3 protein: CATRDASYEQYF
CDR3 DNA: TGTGCCACTCGCGATGCCTCCTACGAGCAGTACTTC

J gene: TRBJ2-4
D gene: -
V gene: TRBV20-1
clone size: -
CDR3 protein: CSGGGLAKNIQYF
CDR3 DNA: TGCAGTGGTGGGGGGCTAGCCAAAAACATTCAGTACTTC

J gene: TRBJ1-4
D gene: TRBD1
V gene: TRBV12-3/TRBV12-4
clone size: -
CDR3 protein: CASSLKGTGKEKLFF
CDR3 DNA: TGTGCCAGCAGTTTAAAGGGGACAGGGAAAGAAAAACTGTTTTTT

J gene: TRBJ2-3
D gene: -
V gene: TRBV12-3/TRBV12-4
clone size: few
CDR3 protein: CASSLGSRGSPGTDTQYF
CDR3 DNA: TGTGCCAGCAGTTTAGGGTCGAGGGGATCCCCTGGCACAGATACGCAGTATTTT

J gene: TRBJ2-3
D gene: -
V gene: TRBV18
clone size: few
CDR3 protein: CASSSLIADTQYF
CDR3 DNA: TGTGCCAGCTCGTCCCTAATCGCAGATACGCAGTATTTT

J gene: TRBJ1-3
D gene: -
V gene: TRBV11-2
clone size: many
CDR3 protein: CATSTDYSGNTIYF
CDR3 DNA: TGTGCCACCTCCACGGATTACTCTGGAAACACCATATATTTT

J gene: TRBJ1-1
D gene: -
V gene: TRBV29-1
clone size: -
CDR3 protein: CSVERDRKVTEAFF
CDR3 DNA: TGCAGCGTTGAAAGAGACAGGAAGGTCACTGAAGCTTTCTTT

J gene: TRBJ1-2
D gene: -
V gene: TRBV7-2
clone size: few
CDR3 protein: CASSLNVAGRNYGYTF
CDR3 DNA: TGTGCCAGCAGCTTAAATGTGGCGGGACGGAACTATGGCTACACCTTC

J gene: TRBJ1-4
D gene: -
V gene: TRBV6-5
clone size: many
CDR3 protein: CASSNSGRQTNEKLFF
CDR3 DNA: TGTGCCAGCAGTAACTCAGGGAGACAAACTAATGAAAAACTGTTTTTT

J gene: TRBJ1-3
D gene: -
V gene: TRBV20-1
clone size: many
CDR3 protein: CSASPKSLSGNTIYF
CDR3 DNA: TGCAGTGCTAGCCCTAAGAGTCTCTCTGGAAACACCATATATTTT